This T cell receptor beta chain was recovered during a study of early T cells in non-severe SARS-CoV-2 infection. This clonotype was counted a single time. The junction differs from germline at one of its ends, possibly a read error. TCRdb re-called the 5' RACE reads with MiXCR, one entry per CDR3 protein. The profile shows some 62,000 distinct CDR3 sequences, about 9.9% of them singletons. The sequenced sample consisted of whole blood. This TCR was sampled from an adult who was a healthcare worker with PCR-confirmed SARS-CoV-2 infection or an uninfected control (not recorded which).

The CDR3 sequence: CNASATAGGYGKNIQYF. CDR3 bases: TGCAATGCTAGTGCAACGGCAGGGGGCTATGGCAAAAACATTCAGTACTTC. The V gene is TRBV20-1, the J gene TRBJ2-4; 8 nucleotides match TRBD1. The CDR3 totals 17 residues. Per germline, CDR1 DFQATT and CDR2 SNEGSKA (reference sequence).